This T cell receptor beta chain was documented in a study of regulatory and conventional T cells in RAG deficiency. TCRdb keeps only in-frame clones here, not all; method: immunoSEQ multiplex PCR. The sample has roughly 32,000 clones; approximately 91% are singletons. This CDR3 contains 15 residues. V shed 7 bases, J shed 3 bases, and the junction held 6 bases outside the gene matches. Germline V CDR1 and CDR2: MNHEY, SVGAGI. Details on this clone: Its antigen is still unknown.

Overall study results and limits: In Omenn syndrome, Treg and Tconv repertoires overlapped >85%. In Omenn syndrome, sorted "Tregs" may be peripherally activated cells.

This same sample was also taken into another study, of regulatory T cells. Per that paper: The primer mix had 52 TRBV and 13 TRBJ primers. Skewed V and J usage and few unique V-J pairs marked patient repertoires, most in Tregs.

The sample was CD8+ T cells sorted from blood. The origin of this receptor is a human donor in good health. This chain joins TRBV6-5 and TRBJ1-4; 9 nucleotides agree with TRBD1. CDR3 nucleotides: TGTGCCAGCAAGGTTAGGACAGGGGCTAATGAAAAACTGTTTTTT. Encoded protein: CASKVRTGANEKLFF.